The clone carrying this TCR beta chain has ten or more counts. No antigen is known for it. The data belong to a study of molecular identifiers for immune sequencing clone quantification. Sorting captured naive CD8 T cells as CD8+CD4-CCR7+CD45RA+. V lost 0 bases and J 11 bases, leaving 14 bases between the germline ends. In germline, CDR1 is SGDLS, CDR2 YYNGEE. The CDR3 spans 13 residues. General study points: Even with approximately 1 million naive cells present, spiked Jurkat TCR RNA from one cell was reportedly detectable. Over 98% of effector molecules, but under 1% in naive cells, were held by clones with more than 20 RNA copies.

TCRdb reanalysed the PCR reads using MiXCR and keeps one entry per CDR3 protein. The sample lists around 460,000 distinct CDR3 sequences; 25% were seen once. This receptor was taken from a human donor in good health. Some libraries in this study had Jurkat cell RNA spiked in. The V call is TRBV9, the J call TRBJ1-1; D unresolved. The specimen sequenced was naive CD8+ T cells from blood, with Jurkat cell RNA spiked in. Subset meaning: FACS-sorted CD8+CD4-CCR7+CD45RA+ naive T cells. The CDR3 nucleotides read TGTGCCAGCAGCGTAGGGCAAGGTGGGGAGGCTTTCTTT. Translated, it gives CASSVGQGGEAFF.